This TCR beta chain originates from a study of blood T cell repertoires in COVID-19. Overall study context: From T cells, B-cell-depleted T cells, or PBMCs came the material, which was cDNA or gDNA.

Sequencing was performed with immunoSEQ multiplex PCR; in TCRdb, only in-frame clones are kept and a portion is missing. Of about 150,000 clones listed, about four fifths were seen once; the top ten hold about 10%. The CDR3 totals 14 residues. CDR1 is SGHTA and CDR2 is FQGTGA in the germline V gene. V lost 5 bases to trimming and J lost 8 bases, with 13 bases between them. Sequenced sample: peripheral blood. The clonotype originates from a woman older than 75 with active or convalescent COVID-19. This chain links TRBV7-3 with TRBJ1-6, with D perhaps matching TRBD1 (5 bases). CDR3 loop: CASSQTGVYSPLHF. The CDR3 bases are TGTGCCAGCAGCCAGACGGGGGTCTATTCACCCCTCCACTTT.